One and the same sample provided the 16 T cell receptor beta chains below, sequenced in a study of T cell responses to AZD1222 COVID-19 vaccine. The table came from immunoSEQ multiplex PCR; TCRdb's copy has only in-frame clones and leaves some out. The sample consists of about 100,000 clones, more than 85% of them appearing once. Sequencing used peripheral blood, obtained on day 0 of AZD1222 vaccination. The receptors derive from an adult in good health.

The J gene is TRBJ2-7, the V gene TRBV7-8, with D perhaps assigned TRBD1 or TRBD2 (5 bases each). Germline V CDR1 and CDR2: SGHVS, FQNEAQ. The CDR3 totals 15 residues. Trimming shortened V by 5 bases and J by 2 bases, and 16 bases separated the two germline ends. The CDR3 is CASSPFRQGPYEQYF. In nucleotides, the CDR3 is TGTGCCAGCAGCCCGTTTCGGCAGGGACCCTACGAGCAGTACTTC.

This clone was counted once. This chain connects TRBV11-3 to TRBJ1-5; the match to TRBD1 covers 8 bases. Losses at the gene ends were 5 bases for V and 3 bases for J; bases not matched to a gene: 12. This CDR3 spans 17 amino acids. Germline-derived CDR1 and CDR2 are SGHNT and YENEEA. CDR3 in amino acids: CASSRLVGQGNNQPQHF. The CDR3, as DNA: TGTGCCAGCAGCCGACTTGTAGGACAGGGAAACAATCAGCCCCAGCATTTT.

The V gene is TRBV3-1 (or the pseudogene TRBV3-2), the J gene TRBJ2-7; TRBD1 agrees at 10 bases. Germline assignment: CDR1 LGHDT and CDR2 YNNKEL (reference sequence). J was trimmed by 1 base and V by 4 bases; bases with no gene match: 1. This CDR3 has 14 residues. The DNA for the CDR3 is TGTGCCAGCAGCCGGGACAGGGGATCCTACGAGCAGTACTTC. This sequence encodes CASSRDRGSYEQYF.

The V and J genes are TRBV5-1 and TRBJ1-6, with D possibly matching TRBD1 (6 bases). Germline CDR1 and CDR2: SGHRS and YFSETQ. This CDR3 region has 15 residues. The ends were cut back, 1 base at V and 5 bases at J, with 10 bases in the middle. The CDR3 sequence is CASSLSGANNSPLHF. As DNA, the CDR3 is TGCGCCAGCAGCTTGTCGGGGGCCAATAATTCACCCCTCCACTTT.

This chain links TRBV7-3 with TRBJ1-6; D is unresolved. Germline assignment: CDR1 SGHTA and CDR2 FQGTGA. The CDR3 runs 14 residues. V lost 3 bases to trimming and J lost 7 bases, with 10 bases between them. DNA for the CDR3: TGTGCCAGCAGCTTTGAATCCGTGAATTCACCCCTCCACTTT. Translating it yields CASSFESVNSPLHF.

The CDR3 coding sequence is TGTGCCAGCTCCCGACAGTTTACGACTGAAGCTTTCTTT. It specifies CASSRQFTTEAFF. The chain carries TRBV18 and TRBJ1-1, with a weak D call TRBD1 (5 bases). This CDR3 contains 13 residues. Germline V gene data show CDR1 as KGHSH and CDR2 as LQKENI. V was shortened by 6 bases and J by 5 bases, with 13 bases between the two germline ends.

The chain uses TRBV2 and TRBJ1-1; possibly TRBD1 for D (5 bases). Germline CDR1 reads SNHLY; CDR2 reads FYNNEI. Trimming left V 5 bases short and J 1 base short, with 8 bases between. The CDR3 consists of 13 residues. Written as DNA, the CDR3 is TGTGCCAGCAGTTCCCAGGGGAACACTGAAGCTTTCTTT. Translated: CASSSQGNTEAFF.

V is TRBV5-1 and J is TRBJ2-1; the match to TRBD2 covers 10 bases. The CDR3 runs 14 residues. J gave up 8 bases and V 2 bases, and 4 bases lay outside the gene matches. The germline V gene has CDR1 SGHRS and CDR2 YFSETQ. As DNA, the CDR3 is TGCGCCAGCAGCTTAGCGGGAGGGATGGATGAGCAGTTCTTC. This codes for CASSLAGGMDEQFF. Combining the CDR3 with reference TRBV5-1 and TRBJ2-1 gives the whole variable domain KAGVTQTPRYLIKTRGQQVTLSCSPISGHRSVSWYQQTPGQGLQFLFEYFSETQRNKGNFPGRFSGRQFSNSRSEMNVSTLELGDSALYLCASSLAGGMDEQFFGPGTRLTVL.

The chain is built from TRBV5-1 and TRBJ2-3; the D call may be TRBD1 or TRBD2 (6 bases each). Trimming cost V 3 bases and J 0 bases, with 14 bases left between them. This CDR3 is 16 amino acids long. CDR1 is SGHRS, CDR2 YFSETQ, per germline. This CDR3 is CASSSGGLTSTDTQYF. DNA for the CDR3: TGCGCCAGCAGCTCTGGGGGGCTAACTAGCACAGATACGCAGTATTTT.

V gene TRBV10-3 combines with J gene TRBJ1-1; the D is unclear. Germline V gives CDR1 ENHRY, CDR2 SYGVKD. The CDR3 extends over 15 amino acids. V was shortened by 3 bases and J by 11 bases, with 22 bases between the two germline ends. The CDR3, as DNA: TGTGCCATCAGTGACGTAGTTTCGGGAGCTATGCCGGCTTTCTTT. This sequence encodes CAISDVVSGAMPAFF.

The chain is built from TRBV21-1 and TRBJ2-7; the listed D gene, TRBD2, was not tested against the DNA. TRBV21-1 is designated a pseudogene. This CDR3 has 16 amino acids. CDR3 coding DNA: TGTGCCAGCAGCAAATCAGGACTAGCGGTTTCCTACGAGCAGTACTTC. Protein product: CASSKSGLAVSYEQYF.

V gene TRBV11-2 combines with J gene TRBJ2-1, with 12 bases that match TRBD2. The CDR3 consists of 16 residues. Per the germline V gene, CDR1 is SGHAT and CDR2 is FQNNGV. V trimming: 3 bases; J trimming: 7 bases; junction bases outside the gene matches: 7. DNA for the CDR3: TGTGCCAGCAGCTTCCGACTAGCGGGGGATGGGAATGAGCAGTTCTTC. It yields the protein CASSFRLAGDGNEQFF.

The rearrangement uses TRBV18 and TRBJ1-1, with D possibly TRBD1 on 5 matching bases. Germline-derived CDR1 and CDR2 are KGHSH and LQKENI. V shed 6 bases and J shed 1 base, with 15 bases lying between them. The CDR3 loop spans 15 amino acids. The CDR3 protein is CASSEPGGENTEAFF. CDR3 nucleotide sequence: TGTGCCAGCTCGGAACCCGGGGGGGAGAACACTGAAGCTTTCTTT. The whole variable domain, filled in from reference TRBV18 and TRBJ1-1, reads NAGVMQNPRHLVRRRGQEARLRCSPMKGHSHVYWYRQLPEEGLKFMVYLQKENIIDESGMPKERFSAEFPKEGPSILRIQQVVRGDSAAYFCASSEPGGENTEAFFGQGTRLTVV.

The J gene is TRBJ1-6, the V gene TRBV19; D is unresolved. The germline V and J ends were trimmed by 2 bases and 6 bases, with 5 bases remaining between them. This CDR3 contains 13 residues. Germline values: CDR1 LNHDA, CDR2 SQIVND (reference sequence). The CDR3 coding sequence is TGTGCCAGTAGTATACAAGTTAATTCACCCCTCCACTTT. Its translation is CASSIQVNSPLHF.

This sequence joins TRBV27 and TRBJ2-2; 11 bases map to TRBD1. The ends lost 5 bases at V and 6 bases at J; junction bases unmatched: 8. Germline loops: CDR1 MNHEY, CDR2 SMNVEV (reference sequence). The length of the CDR3 is 16 residues. CDR3 DNA: TGTGCCAGCAGTGGGGACAGGGGGTTGGGTTCCGGGGAGCTGTTTTTT. Translation gives CASSGDRGLGSGELFF.

The chain employs TRBV7-3 and TRBJ1-1, with D unresolved. Germline V gene data show CDR1 as SGHTA and CDR2 as FQGTGA. CDR3 length: 13 amino acids. V was clipped by 5 bases and J by 3 bases, with 10 bases between them. The CDR3 coding sequence is TGTGCCAGCAGCCTCCAGAGGGACACTGAAGCTTTCTTT. Translating gives CASSLQRDTEAFF.